This T cell receptor (beta chain) was found in a study of T cell changes during pregnancy in multiple sclerosis. Data came from immunoSEQ multiplex PCR; TCRdb stores just in-frame clones and leaves some out. The table includes about 53,000 clones, 90% detected once. The CDR3 covers 14 residues. Trimming stripped 4 bases from V and 6 bases from J, with 13 bases between. CDR1 SGHNT and CDR2 YENEEA come from the germline V gene. The rearrangement uses TRBV11-3 and TRBJ2-1; tentative D call: TRBD2 (5 bases). Specimen: peripheral blood, collected after pregnancy. This sequence was found in a female donor in good health, enrolled as a control in a pregnancy study. As DNA, the CDR3 is TGTGCCAGCAGCTCCGGGATCGTCCCCAATGAGCAGTTCTTC. Protein: CASSSGIVPNEQFF.